Included here is one T cell receptor (beta chain) sequence, with context. This clone was counted only a few times. Its antigen is currently not known. Base qualities are not at hand, and no much larger clone is one base apart. To sequence the TCRbeta CDR3 region, genomic DNA was isolated from the sorted cells. The immunoSEQ Assay was used for sequencing of TCRbeta CDR3 regions. Sourced from immuneACCESS, this table was stored by TCRdb with only in-frame sequences that have V and J called. A share of the clones is absent; for the studies checked, an unresolved V gene accounts for under half, and the remainder has no known explanation. In all, the sample holds fewer than 120,000 clones, and roughly nine tenths of those were seen once. The ten top clones hold less than 0.3% of the sample. This entry comes from a study of OX40 agonist ivuxolimab in advanced cancers. At the level of the whole study: Ivuxolimab, which targeted the costimulatory receptor OX40 (CD134), was an agonistic, fully human IgG2 monoclonal antibody. Intravenous ivuxolimab was administered to patients every 2 weeks at six dose levels: 0.01, 0.1, 0.3, 1.5, 3 and 10 mg/kg. Among the 52 dose-escalation patients, about 19 had hepatocellular carcinoma, 15 or so melanoma, 9 renal cell carcinoma and 9 head and neck cancer. In the dose-escalation cohort, roughly four fifths of patients were male, and the mean age was roughly 60 years, with a range of roughly 23 to 85. Patients were allowed to have had prior anti-PD-1, anti-PD-L1 or anti-CTLA-4 therapy, and around 37% of the dose-escalation patients had previously received checkpoint inhibitors. Partial responses occurred in three dose-escalation patients, of whom one had hepatocellular carcinoma and two had cutaneous melanoma. The point of sequencing TCRbeta in the periphery was to test whether ivuxolimab changed TCR sequence diversity and drove clonal T-cell expansion. The paper describes the monotherapy dose-escalation part (N of about 52 patients) of the phase I trial of ivuxolimab.

Results and caveats for the whole study, not just this receptor: On average, CD8+ T cells showed more expanded clones than CD4+ T cells after ivuxolimab. Which antigens the clonally expanded peripheral T cells were specific for was not determined. Low levels of normalized T-cell clonal expansion were also shown by some nonresponding patients. In partial responders in the 0.1-3.0 mg/kg groups, normalized peripheral clonal expansion was found to be among the lowest, especially among CD8+ T cells. At doses from 0.1 to 3.0 mg/kg, clonal expansion was seen in both CD4+ and CD8+ blood T cells between baseline and week 6.

For CDR1 and CDR2, the germline V gene lists LGHNA and YNFKEQ. The CDR3 has 16 amino acids, counting the end cysteine and phenylalanine. Just the 48-base CDR3 DNA is kept, in frame starting at base 1. V has 0 bases trimmed and J has 0 bases trimmed; junction bases matching no gene number 4. The trial excluded patients who had a history of autoimmune disease or were on systemic immunosuppression. Peripheral blood for TCR sequencing was drawn from every dose cohort at baseline, at cycle 4 day 1 and at cycle 7 day 1. The samples were drawn from a first-in-human, open-label, multicenter phase I dose-escalation trial of ivuxolimab. Adults with locally advanced or metastatic melanoma, renal cell carcinoma, hepatocellular carcinoma or head and neck squamous cell carcinoma were enrolled in the trial. Before TCR sequencing, CD4+ T cells and CD8+ T cells from peripheral blood were sorted into separate populations.

The clonotype comes from an adult with an advanced solid tumor such as melanoma, head and neck, liver or kidney cancer. This receptor chain uses TRBV4-2 and TRBJ1-1; 7 bases in the middle match TRBD1. The material was CD4+ or CD8+ T cells sorted from blood, obtained in a trial of the OX40 agonist ivuxolimab. The nucleotides read TGTGCCAGCAGCCAAGAGGCCGGGACAGTGAACACTGAAGCTTTCTTT. Its translation reads: CASSQEAGTVNTEAFF.